Shown below are 30 T cell receptor beta chains from a single sample sequenced in a study of blood T cell repertoires in COVID-19. The repertoire was sequenced with immunoSEQ multiplex PCR; TCRdb's copy has only in-frame clones and lacks some. Of approximately 120,000 clones listed, around 85% are singletons. The sample consisted of peripheral blood. The receptors were gathered from a human donor in a cohort sampled during active COVID-19.

The V call is TRBV28, the J call TRBJ1-2; D is undetermined. CDR1 and CDR2 (germline): MDHEN, SYDVKM. The CDR3 contains 12 residues. V lost 5 bases and J 5 bases, leaving 9 bases between the germline ends. The CDR3 nucleotides are TGTGCCAGCAGTCCCTATTGGTATGGCTACACCTTC. It translates to CASSPYWYGYTF.

The chain uses TRBV19 and TRBJ2-7; possible D gene TRBD2, 5 bases. V gave up 9 bases and J gave up 2 bases, with 14 bases separating them. The CDR3 loop spans 13 amino acids. Germline assignment: CDR1 LNHDA and CDR2 SQIVND (reference sequence). CDR3 residues: CASSAEAPYEQYF. The CDR3 DNA sequence: TGTGCCAGCAGCGCGGAGGCTCCCTACGAGCAGTACTTC.

The genes are TRBV15 and TRBJ2-6, with TRBD1 identical over 10 bases. V dropped 8 bases and J dropped 4; count of bases not matched to a gene: 11. Germline V gives CDR1 LNHNV, CDR2 YYDKDF (reference sequence). The CDR3 has 17 residues. The CDR3: CATLNFDRGLGANVLTF. As DNA, the CDR3 is TGTGCCACCCTCAATTTTGACAGGGGGCTAGGGGCCAACGTCCTGACTTTC.

The rearrangement joins TRBV2 to TRBJ2-6; 7 bases fit TRBD1. This CDR3 spans 18 amino acids. V shed 5 bases, J shed 0 bases, and the junction held 10 bases outside the gene matches. Germline-derived CDR1 and CDR2 are SNHLY and FYNNEI. The CDR3 spells CASSFRDRGFSGANVLTF. CDR3 sequence (DNA): TGTGCCAGCAGTTTCCGGGACAGAGGTTTCTCTGGGGCCAACGTCCTGACTTTC.

This clone was counted ten times or more. V gene TRBV30 combines with J gene TRBJ1-1, with a possible D match to TRBD1 (5 bases). V lost 3 bases and J lost 5, with 25 bases in between. The CDR3 runs 17 residues. CDR1 and CDR2 (germline): GTSNPN, SVGIG (reference sequence). CDR3 amino acids: CAWRVKSGLRKGTEAFF. The CDR3 DNA sequence: TGTGCCTGGAGGGTTAAGTCGGGACTCAGGAAAGGGACTGAAGCTTTCTTT.

The J gene is TRBJ2-5, the V gene TRBV6-2 or TRBV6-3, with 7 bases that match TRBD2. The CDR3 runs 13 residues. Trimming cost V 6 bases and J 7 bases; bases outside gene matches: 8. Germline V gives CDR1 MNHEY, CDR2 SVGEGT. This CDR3 is CASSQPPSGTQYF. The CDR3, as DNA: TGTGCCAGCAGCCAACCCCCTAGCGGGACCCAGTACTTC.

The chain employs TRBV25-1 and TRBJ1-1; the D gene is possibly TRBD1 (6 bases). The CDR3 contains 14 residues. Trimming pared 3 bases from V and 4 bases from J, leaving 12 bases between. CDR1 is MGHDK and CDR2 is SYGVNS in the germline V gene. The CDR3 bases are TGTGCCAGCAGTGATACAGGGATGACCACTGAAGCTTTCTTT. Translated, it gives CASSDTGMTTEAFF.

The rearrangement links TRBV7-9 to TRBJ2-1; the match to TRBD1 covers 9 bases. The junction had 6 bases not matched to a gene; V was cut back by 5 bases and J by 1 base. Germline lookup yields CDR1 SEHNR and CDR2 FQNEAQ (reference sequence). This CDR3 comprises 16 residues. The CDR3 loop reads CASSATGTGSYNEQFF. CDR3 DNA sequence: TGTGCCAGCAGCGCCACCGGGACAGGGTCCTACAATGAGCAGTTCTTC.

The chain carries TRBV19 and TRBJ2-6, with TRBD1 identical over 12 bases. The CDR3 is 18 residues long. Trimming took 4 bases from V and 3 from J; bases not matched to a gene: 7. Germline V lookup: CDR1 LNHDA, CDR2 SQIVND (reference sequence). The CDR3 loop reads CASSNPGQGAFGANVLTF. The CDR3 region has the DNA TGTGCCAGTAGTAACCCGGGACAGGGGGCGTTTGGGGCCAACGTCCTGACTTTC.

The rearrangement joins TRBV7-2 to TRBJ2-7, with D unclear. This CDR3 comprises 14 residues. Trimming took 1 base from V and 1 from J, leaving 8 bases between them. CDR1 SGHTA and CDR2 FQGNSA come from the germline V gene. CDR3 coding DNA: TGTGCCAGCAGCTTAGTAGCCGGGTCCTACGAGCAGTACTTC. Translated, it gives CASSLVAGSYEQYF.

V usage is TRBV19 and J usage is TRBJ1-2; TRBD1 might be the D (5 bases). Germline CDR1 LNHDA, CDR2 SQIVND (reference sequence). The CDR3 spans 13 residues. V was clipped by 2 bases and J by 4 bases, with 8 bases between them. CDR3 nucleotides: TGTGCCAGTAGTATATTGGGGGGCTATGGCTACACCTTC. Protein product: CASSILGGYGYTF. The variable domain in full, completed from reference TRBV19 and TRBJ1-2, reads DGGITQSPKYLFRKEGQNVTLSCEQNLNHDAMYWYRQDPGQGLRLIYYSQIVNDFQKGDIAEGYSVSREKKESFPLTVTSAQKNPTAFYLCASSILGGYGYTFGSGTRLTVV.

This clone has only a few counts. CDR3 sequence: CASSRDPSGGLQETQYF. CDR3 in DNA: TGTGCCAGCAGCCGGGACCCATCAGGGGGCCTCCAAGAGACCCAGTACTTC. J is TRBJ2-5 and V is TRBV5-5; TRBD1 aligns across 8 bases. The germline V gene has CDR1 SGHKS and CDR2 YYEKEE (reference sequence). The V segment lost 4 bases and the J segment 1 base; nucleotides outside the gene matches: 12. This CDR3 is built from 17 residues.

For the CDR3, the DNA is TGTGCCAGCAGTGAGTTTGGGGGGCAAGAGACCCAGTACTTC. This encodes CASSEFGGQETQYF. J is TRBJ2-5 and V is TRBV25-1; D is possibly TRBD2 (6 bases). The germline gives CDR1 MGHDK, CDR2 SYGVNS. Trimming left V 3 bases short and J 2 bases short, with 10 bases between. This CDR3 spans 14 amino acids.

The CDR3 region is CSASVRGRTDTQYF. CDR3 bases: TGCAGTGCTAGTGTTCGGGGTCGCACAGATACGCAGTATTTT. J is TRBJ2-3 and V is TRBV20-1, with D possibly being TRBD2 (5 bases). The CDR3 loop spans 14 amino acids. The V end was cut by 3 bases, the J end by 1 base, with 11 bases between. The germline V gene encodes CDR1 DFQATT and CDR2 SNEGSKA (reference sequence).

The gene calls are TRBV5-5 and TRBJ2-2; weak D call: TRBD1 (5 bases). The germline CDR1 and CDR2 sequences are SGHKS and YYEKEE (reference sequence). Trimming removed 0 bases from V and 0 bases from J, with 9 bases in between. The CDR3 spans 16 residues. CDR3 bases: TGTGCCAGCAGCTTGGGAAGGGGCCCGAACACCGGGGAGCTGTTTTTT. Its protein product is CASSLGRGPNTGELFF. The full variable domain, with the rest looked up from reference TRBV5-5 and TRBJ2-2, is DAGVTQSPTHLIKTRGQQVTLRCSPISGHKSVSWYQQVLGQGPQFIFQYYEKEERGRGNFPDRFSARQFPNYSSELNVNALLLGDSALYLCASSLGRGPNTGELFFGEGSRLTVL.

The rearrangement links TRBV3-1 (or the pseudogene TRBV3-2) to TRBJ2-7; possible D gene TRBD1, 6 bases. The germline V gene encodes CDR1 LGHDT and CDR2 YNNKEL (reference sequence). There are 14 residues in the CDR3. V lost 1 base to trimming and J lost 4 bases, with 11 bases between them. The CDR3 is CASSQAGTPYEQYF. The DNA for the CDR3 is TGTGCCAGCAGCCAAGCCGGGACACCTTACGAGCAGTACTTC.

The chain couples TRBV6-2 or TRBV6-3 to TRBJ1-6, with a possible D match to TRBD1 (5 bases). The length of the CDR3 is 15 residues. Germline loops: CDR1 MNHEY, CDR2 SVGEGT. V was trimmed by 5 bases and J by 9 bases, leaving 17 bases between them. CDR3 in amino acids: CASSILGQGSSPLHF. CDR3 sequence (DNA): TGTGCCAGCAGTATTCTCGGGCAGGGATCTTCACCCCTCCACTTT.

This chain connects TRBV11-2 to TRBJ1-2; TRBD1 might be the D (5 bases). Per the germline V gene, CDR1 is SGHAT and CDR2 is FQNNGV. This CDR3 is 15 amino acids long. The V end was cut by 3 bases, the J end by 4 bases, with 15 bases between. The CDR3 DNA is TGTGCCAGCAGCTTGATTGCGGGGCGGTCCTATGGCTACACCTTC. It translates to CASSLIAGRSYGYTF.

The chain links TRBV2 to TRBJ2-5, with a possible D match to TRBD1 (5 bases). The CDR3 runs 14 residues. Germline-derived CDR1 and CDR2 are SNHLY and FYNNEI. V lost 5 bases, J lost 3 bases, and 13 bases lay in between. CDR3 DNA sequence: TGTGCCAGCAGTCAGGACACCTCCAAAGAGACCCAGTACTTC. Translated: CASSQDTSKETQYF. Complete variable domain (other parts from reference TRBV2 and TRBJ2-5): EPEVTQTPSHQVTQMGQEVILRCVPISNHLYFYWYRQILGQKVEFLVSFYNNEISEKSEIFDDQFSVERPDGSNFTLKIRSTKLEDSAMYFCASSQDTSKETQYFGPGTRLLVL.

The CDR3 loop is CASTPTAGGETQYF. DNA for the CDR3: TGTGCCAGCACCCCGACGGCGGGAGGGGAGACCCAGTACTTC. The chain uses TRBV2 and TRBJ2-5, with TRBD2 identical over 9 bases. Germline V gene lookup returns CDR1 SNHLY and CDR2 FYNNEI. With 7 bases clipped from V and 5 bases from J, the junction kept 8 bases outside the gene matches. The CDR3 spans 14 residues.

The chain has TRBV28 and TRBJ1-5; 7 nucleotides align to TRBD1. Germline trimming cut 7 bases from V and 3 bases from J; bases unmatched to any gene: 15. In germline, CDR1 is MDHEN, CDR2 SYDVKM. The CDR3 length is 17 residues. CDR3 in DNA: TGTGCCAGCACTAGTCCTTCGCTTGGACAGGCCAATCAGCCCCAGCATTTT. Its translation is CASTSPSLGQANQPQHF.

The chain joins TRBV10-2 to TRBJ2-7; the match to TRBD1 covers 7 bases. The junction had 9 bases not matched to a gene; V was cut back by 10 bases and J by 0 bases. Germline CDR1 reads WSHSY; CDR2 reads SAAADI. This CDR3 is 14 amino acids long. The CDR3 here is CATSTGVGSYEQYV. In nucleotides, the CDR3 is TGCGCCACCTCTACAGGGGTCGGCTCCTACGAGCAGTACGTC.

The rearrangement joins TRBV10-3 to TRBJ1-1; possible D gene TRBD1, 5 bases. Germline V CDR1 and CDR2: ENHRY, SYGVKD. The CDR3 covers 15 residues. Trimming stripped 3 bases from V and 6 bases from J, with 17 bases between. CDR3 sequence: CAISDDRGRVAEAFF. In nucleotides, the CDR3 is TGTGCCATCAGTGACGACAGAGGCCGAGTGGCTGAAGCTTTCTTT.

This sequence joins TRBV10-3 and TRBJ1-2, with a weak D call TRBD1 (6 bases). Trimming stripped 6 bases from V and 7 bases from J, with 12 bases between. The V gene's germline CDR1 is ENHRY and CDR2 SYGVKD. The CDR3 has 12 amino acids. The CDR3 loop reads CAIRATGIGYTF. In DNA form, the CDR3 reads TGTGCCATCAGGGCTACAGGGATTGGCTACACCTTC.

This clone was picked up a small number of times. The genes are TRBV6-5 and TRBJ1-4; D might be TRBD1 (5 bases). The CDR3 loop spans 14 amino acids. Looked up from germline, CDR1 is MNHEY and CDR2 is SVGAGI. Trimming left V 2 bases short and J 7 bases short, with 11 bases between. CDR3 nucleotide sequence: TGTGCCAGCAGTTACGGGCAGGGAGGTGAAAAACTGTTTTTT. Residues: CASSYGQGGEKLFF.

J is TRBJ2-1 and V is TRBV4-1, with 7 bases that match TRBD1. This CDR3 is 14 amino acids long. Germline V gene data show CDR1 as MGHRA and CDR2 as YSYEKL. Unmatched junction bases numbered 4, after V lost 2 bases and J lost 6 bases. The CDR3 region is CASSQRTGLNEQFF. For the CDR3, the DNA is TGCGCCAGCAGCCAAAGGACAGGCCTCAATGAGCAGTTCTTC.

The V call is TRBV6-4, the J call TRBJ2-1; TRBD2 agrees at 12 bases. V trimming: 5 bases; J trimming: 5 bases; junction bases outside the gene matches: 4. This CDR3 has 15 residues. Germline CDR1 is MRHNA and CDR2 is SNTAGT. CDR3 protein: CASSPLAGGNNEQFF. Written as DNA, the CDR3 is TGTGCCAGCAGTCCCCTAGCGGGGGGGAACAATGAGCAGTTCTTC.

This chain connects TRBV10-1 to TRBJ2-4, with a possible D match to TRBD2 (5 bases). Per the germline V gene, CDR1 is WNHNN and CDR2 is SYGVQD (reference sequence). This CDR3 spans 16 amino acids. Trimming left V 1 base short and J 0 bases short, with 10 bases between. The CDR3 region has the DNA TGCGCCAGCAGTGAGTACGGGCGGGCAGCCAAAAACATTCAGTACTTC. It is translated as CASSEYGRAAKNIQYF.

This chain uses TRBV6-5 with TRBJ1-1; a weak D match, TRBD1 (5 bases). Trimming took 6 bases from V and 5 from J, leaving 13 bases between them. CDR3 length: 13 amino acids. Germline-derived CDR1 and CDR2 are MNHEY and SVGAGI. CDR3 region: CASSQGRRTEAFF. The DNA for the CDR3 is TGTGCCAGCAGCCAGGGTCGACGGACTGAAGCTTTCTTT.

Only one count was recorded for this clone. This chain joins TRBV28 and TRBJ1-1; TRBD1 might be the D (5 bases). The CDR3 is made up of 18 amino acids. Germline V gives CDR1 MDHEN, CDR2 SYDVKM. The germline V and J ends were trimmed by 5 bases and 1 base, with 23 bases remaining between them. CDR3 bases: TGTGCCAGCAGTCCCGGGACTTTTACGTGGGCCGAGAACACTGAAGCTTTCTTT. It translates to CASSPGTFTWAENTEAFF.